Reported below is one T cell receptor beta chain. The antigen remains undetermined. The CDR3 contains 15 residues. Germline lookup yields CDR1 SQVTM and CDR2 ANQGSEA. Trimming cost V 3 bases and J 5 bases; bases outside gene matches: 9. CD45RO-negative, CCR7-selected cells formed the naive CD8 fraction, which excluded terminally differentiated effector memory CD45RA+ cells. These data are taken from a study of shared clonotypes between healthy human individuals. Across the study: CD8 memory received one plate per donor, CD8 naive two, CD4 memory three and CD4 naive three. Whole-study findings and limits: Researchers sampled only blood; tissue repertoires likely differ. When naive CD4 clonotypes were compared across a few donors, 4% to 6.5% were shared.

It was across several immunoSEQ plates that each subset's genomic DNA was evenly split. The method was immunoSEQ multiplex PCR; TCRdb's version includes in-frame clones alone and lacks a portion of them. This sample has around 580,000 clones, with roughly 98% found just once. Material for sequencing was naive CD8+ T cells sorted from blood. This chain links TRBV29-1 with TRBJ2-1; TRBD2 agrees at 8 bases. This TCR was recovered from a man younger than 40 in good health. The DNA for the CDR3 is TGCAGCGTTGAGCTAGCCGGGAGGGGCAACAATGAGCAGTTCTTC. Translating gives CSVELAGRGNNEQFF.